A single sample is the source of the 5 T cell receptor beta chains below, sequenced in a study of T cell clonotyping in hematopoietic cell transplantation. Time point of the sample: recipient sample about 28 days before transplant, after cytoreduction. Profiling relied on immunoSEQ multiplex PCR, and the TCRdb table lists in-frame clones only, not all of them. The data show tens of thousands of clones, with 85% seen just once and approximately 3% held by the top ten. Sample: peripheral blood mononuclear cells, taken before stem cell transplant. The receptors were sampled from a man aged 60 to 69 with acute myeloid leukemia. Some clones in this sample may be carry-over from other donors' samples.

The chain has TRBV5-8 and TRBJ1-1; TRBD1 is a possible D gene (6 bases). Per germline, CDR1 SGHTS and CDR2 YDEGEE. Trimming pared 1 base from V and 0 bases from J, leaving 16 bases between. The CDR3 consists of 17 residues. The CDR3 nucleotides read TGTGCCAGCAGCTTGAGGACAGCGAGGAGTATGAACACTGAAGCTTTCTTT. This codes for CASSLRTARSMNTEAFF.

The chain combines TRBV7-2 with TRBJ2-7; D call uncertain. The CDR3 covers 15 residues. The germline V gene has CDR1 SGHTA and CDR2 FQGNSA. Trimming pared 1 base from V and 0 bases from J, leaving 10 bases between. The CDR3 here is CASSLGRRNSYEQYF. The CDR3, as DNA: TGTGCCAGCAGCTTAGGAAGACGAAACTCCTACGAGCAGTACTTC.

This chain uses TRBV6-5 with TRBJ1-2, with D unclear. In germline, CDR1 is MNHEY, CDR2 SVGAGI. Trimming left V 4 bases short and J 8 bases short, with 14 bases between. There are 13 residues in the CDR3. This CDR3 reads CASSFEGMDGYTF. DNA of the CDR3: TGTGCCAGCAGTTTTGAGGGTATGGACGGCTACACCTTC.

V is TRBV4-1 and J is TRBJ2-7; D perhaps matches TRBD1 (6 bases). Germline CDR1 MGHRA, CDR2 YSYEKL. The CDR3 sequence is 14 residues long. Trimming cost V 7 bases and J 5 bases, with 18 bases left between them. The CDR3 DNA reads as TGCGCCAGCAACTCAGGGGATTCAGAGAACGAGCAGTACTTC. It translates to CASNSGDSENEQYF.

This chain links TRBV29-1 with TRBJ1-5; 8 bases are a match to TRBD1. Germline assignment: CDR1 SQVTM and CDR2 ANQGSEA. The CDR3 is 12 residues long. V lost 4 bases, J lost 7 bases, and 3 bases stayed unmatched. The DNA for the CDR3 is TGCAGCGTTGGACAGGGGAAACAGCCCCAGCATTTT. Translated, it gives CSVGQGKQPQHF. Full variable domain (missing parts from reference TRBV29-1 and TRBJ1-5): SAVISQKPSRDICQRGTSLTIQCQVDSQVTMMFWYRQQPGQSLTLIATANQGSEATYESGFVIDKFPISRPNLTFSTLTVSNMSPEDSSIYLCSVGQGKQPQHFGDGTRLSIL.